Included here is one T cell receptor (beta chain) sequence, with context. This clone was recorded once. The specificity of this receptor is unknown. No base qualities exist here, and no much larger clone lies one base off it. These data are taken from a study of cytomegalovirus exposure and HLA in healthy donors (TCRdb year 2017). Context from the whole study: The approximately 710 repertoires of the first cohort and the 120 validation repertoires were produced on the same platform, according to a later analysis. The study aimed to test whether cataloging public T cell receptors could reveal signatures of past pathogen exposure. In addition to the first cohort of 666 subjects, a separate validation cohort of 100 to 150 different subjects was used. High-throughput TCR immunosequencing, statistical association of individual TCRs with disease status, and machine learning were combined to predict cytomegalovirus infection status.

Its CDR3 holds 12 amino acids, cysteine through phenylalanine. The DNA shown is the 36-base CDR3, in frame from base 1. From the germline V gene, CDR1 is LGHNA and CDR2 is YNFKEQ. The germline V end is reduced by 8 bases and the J end by 3 bases; junction bases left unmatched: 3. What the work shows at the level of the full study, not this receptor alone: The authors suggested that the approach could potentially be generalized to other disease states and immunological phenotypes. A later analysis found that TCRs clustered in the first cohort also tended to co-occur in the approximately 120 validation repertoires, with approximately 94% of cluster scores above 0. A few of the identified cytomegalovirus-associated TCR beta chains were confirmed in vitro to be specific for cytomegalovirus antigens. In the study, some 180 TCR beta chains were listed as associated with cytomegalovirus. A later analysis lacked HLA typing for the validation cohort, so it scored co-occurrence in that cohort across all 110 or so repertoires. Most TCR sequences were seen in very few donors, while some public TCRs were found in many individuals. The classifier was reported to diagnose cytomegalovirus status with high specificity and sensitivity in both the original cohort and the validation cohort.

Receptor amplification or capture employed the immunoSEQ multiplex PCR assay. The paper's processing steps were these. A statistical classification framework was built for diagnosing cytomegalovirus status from the catalog of TCR beta chain sequences. TCRdb carries this immuneACCESS record with in-frame sequences only. Its versions omit some clonotypes, under half of them owing to an unresolved V gene in the studies checked, with the rest unexplained. D and trimming were read from the DNA, whereas the V and J calls and clone size are those reported in that table. The sample contains 150,000 to 200,000 clones, roughly 89% of them found a single time. The top ten constitute around 3.8% of the sample. Donors formed part of the validation cohort, which comprised approximately 130 subjects and was distinct from the first cohort of 666 subjects.

The sample was PBMCs. The rearranged segments are TRBV4-2 and TRBJ1-2, with 7 bases aligning to TRBD1. The sequence was obtained from a man younger than 35 in good health and CMV-seropositive. The bases read TGTGCCAGCGGTGGGACAGACTATGGCTACACCTTC. This yields the protein CASGGTDYGYTF.